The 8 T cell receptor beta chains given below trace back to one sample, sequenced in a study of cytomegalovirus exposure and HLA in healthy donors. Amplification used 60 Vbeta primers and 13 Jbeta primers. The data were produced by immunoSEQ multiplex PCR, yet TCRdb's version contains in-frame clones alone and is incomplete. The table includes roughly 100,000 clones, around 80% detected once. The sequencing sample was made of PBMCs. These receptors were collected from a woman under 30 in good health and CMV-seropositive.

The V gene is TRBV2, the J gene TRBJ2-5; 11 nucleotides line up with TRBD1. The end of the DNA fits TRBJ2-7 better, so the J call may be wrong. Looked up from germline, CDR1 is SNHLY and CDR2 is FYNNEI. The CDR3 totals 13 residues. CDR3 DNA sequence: TGTGCCAGCACGGGACAGGGGGCCTACGAGCAGTACTTC. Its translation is CASTGQGAYEQYF.

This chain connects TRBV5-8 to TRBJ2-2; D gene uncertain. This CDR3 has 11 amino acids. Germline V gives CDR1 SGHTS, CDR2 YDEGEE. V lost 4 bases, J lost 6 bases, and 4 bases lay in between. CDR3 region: CASSLPGELFF. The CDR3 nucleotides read TGTGCCAGCAGCCTCCCCGGGGAGCTGTTTTTT. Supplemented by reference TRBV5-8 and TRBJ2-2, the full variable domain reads EAGVTQSPTHLIKTRGQQATLRCSPISGHTSVYWYQQALGLGLQFLLWYDEGEERNRGNFPPRFSGRQFPNYSSELNVNALELEDSALYLCASSLPGELFFGEGSRLTVL.

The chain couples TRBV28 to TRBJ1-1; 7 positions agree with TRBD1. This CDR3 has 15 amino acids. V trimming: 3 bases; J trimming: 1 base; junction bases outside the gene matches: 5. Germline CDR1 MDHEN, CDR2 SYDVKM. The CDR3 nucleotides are TGTGCCAGCAGTTTGGTAGCAGGGGGGAACACTGAAGCTTTCTTT. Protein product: CASSLVAGGNTEAFF.

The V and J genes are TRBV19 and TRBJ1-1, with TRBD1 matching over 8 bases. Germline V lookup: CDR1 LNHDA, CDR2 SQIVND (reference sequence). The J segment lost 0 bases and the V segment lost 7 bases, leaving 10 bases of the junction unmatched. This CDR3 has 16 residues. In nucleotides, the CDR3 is TGTGCCAGTACCTCCCGGGACAGGCTCATGAACACTGAAGCTTTCTTT. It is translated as CASTSRDRLMNTEAFF.

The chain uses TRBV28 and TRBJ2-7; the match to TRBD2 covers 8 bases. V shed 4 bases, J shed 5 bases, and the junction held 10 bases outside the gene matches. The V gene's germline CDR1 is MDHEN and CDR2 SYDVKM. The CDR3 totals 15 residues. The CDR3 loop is CASSSAGGLEHEQYF. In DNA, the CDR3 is TGTGCCAGCAGTTCCGCCGGGGGACTAGAGCACGAGCAGTACTTC.

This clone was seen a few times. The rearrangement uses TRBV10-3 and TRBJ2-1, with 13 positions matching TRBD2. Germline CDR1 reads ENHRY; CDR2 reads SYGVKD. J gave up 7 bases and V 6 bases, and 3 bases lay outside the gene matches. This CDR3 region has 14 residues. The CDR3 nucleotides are TGTGCCATCAGGTGGACTAGCGGGAGTAATGAGCAGTTCTTC. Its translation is CAIRWTSGSNEQFF.

The CDR3 loop is CASRRQGNYGYTF. The CDR3, as DNA: TGTGCCAGCAGGAGGCAGGGGAACTATGGCTACACCTTC. The rearrangement joins TRBV2 to TRBJ1-2, with D possibly being TRBD1 (6 bases). CDR1 and CDR2 (germline): SNHLY, FYNNEI. This CDR3 contains 13 residues. Between the trimmed V and J ends, which lost 6 bases and 2 bases, there was a span of 10 bases.

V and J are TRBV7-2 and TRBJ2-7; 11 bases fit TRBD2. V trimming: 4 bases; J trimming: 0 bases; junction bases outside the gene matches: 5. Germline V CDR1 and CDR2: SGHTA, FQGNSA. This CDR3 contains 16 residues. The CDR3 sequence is CASSSASGGSSYEQYF. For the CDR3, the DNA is TGTGCCAGCAGCTCCGCTAGCGGGGGGAGCTCCTACGAGCAGTACTTC.